A selection of T cell receptor beta chains follows, all from one sample in a study of T cell responses to AZD1222 COVID-19 vaccine. Method: immunoSEQ multiplex PCR; TCRdb's copy keeps in-frame clones and lacks some. This table has about 140,000 clones, roughly nine tenths appearing once. The sequenced sample was peripheral blood, obtained 28 days after the second AZD1222 dose. The receptors here all came from an adult who received the AZD1222 COVID-19 vaccine. The CDR3 runs from the conserved cysteine through the conserved F or W. The D gene is left open where the match is weak. Clone size is shown for a subset of rows, as once, few, many or a class of expanded clone.

abundance,j_gene,d_gene,v_gene,CDR3aa,CDR3nt
once,TRBJ1-6,-,TRBV5-1,CASSPTVGDSPLHF,TGCGCCAGCAGCCCGACAGTAGGGGATTCACCCCTCCACTTT
-,TRBJ1-1,TRBD1,TRBV7-6,CASSLDRGNTEAFF,TGTGCCAGCAGCTTAGACAGGGGGAATACTGAAGCTTTCTTT
-,TRBJ1-5,-,TRBV5-1,CASSPGSNQPQHF,TGCGCCAGCAGCCCGGGGAGCAATCAGCCCCAGCATTTT
-,TRBJ2-2,TRBD2,TRBV6-5,CASSYRTSRGGGELFF,TGTGCCAGCAGTTACAGGACTAGCCGGGGGGGCGGGGAGCTGTTTTTT
-,TRBJ2-7,TRBD2,TRBV27,CAGGRGSDEQYF,TGTGCGGGGGGGAGGGGAAGCGACGAGCAGTACTTC
-,TRBJ2-3,TRBD1,TRBV3-1/TRBV3-2,CASSAGQGETDTQYF,TGTGCCAGCAGCGCGGGACAGGGGGAGACAGATACGCAGTATTTT
-,TRBJ2-1,TRBD1,TRBV16,CASSPTGFAYNEQFF,TGTGCCAGCAGCCCGACAGGGTTCGCCTACAATGAGCAGTTCTTC
-,TRBJ2-6,TRBD1,TRBV9,CASSVGQGAGANVLTF,TGTGCCAGCAGCGTCGGACAGGGAGCTGGGGCCAACGTCCTGACTTTC
few,TRBJ1-2,-,TRBV14,CASSQVGLTYGYTF,TGTGCCAGCAGCCAAGTTGGTCTGACTTATGGCTACACCTTC
-,TRBJ2-2,TRBD2,TRBV15,CATGSGTNTGELFF,TGTGCCACCGGCAGCGGGACCAACACCGGGGAGCTGTTTTTT
-,TRBJ2-6,TRBD2,TRBV28,CASSPRGGAGANVLTF,TGTGCCAGCAGTCCCCGTGGGGGGGCTGGGGCCAACGTCCTGACTTTC
-,TRBJ2-1,TRBD2,TRBV6-5,CASERVLAGHNEQFF,TGTGCCAGCGAACGTGTACTAGCGGGGCACAATGAGCAGTTCTTC
-,TRBJ2-5,-,TRBV6-5,CASSYSIRLLQETQYF,TGTGCCAGCAGTTACTCGATTCGCCTCCTCCAAGAGACCCAGTACTTC
-,TRBJ1-5,-,TRBV9,CASNPKGDNHQPQHF,TGTGCCAGCAACCCAAAAGGGGATAATCATCAGCCCCAGCATTTT
-,TRBJ1-5,-,TRBV28,CASRASNQPQHF,TGTGCCAGCAGGGCTAGCAATCAGCCCCAGCATTTT
-,TRBJ1-4,-,TRBV2,CASSDLDKDEKLFF,TGTGCCAGCAGTGATCTGGACAAGGACGAAAAACTGTTTTTT
-,TRBJ1-2,TRBD1,TRBV5-6,CASSPGQGWGGYTF,TGTGCCAGCAGCCCCGGACAGGGATGGGGTGGCTACACCTTC
-,TRBJ1-3,-,TRBV5-1,CASSRLARDSGNTIYF,TGCGCCAGCAGCCGCCTCGCTAGAGACTCTGGAAACACCATATATTTT
-,TRBJ2-2,TRBD2,TRBV6-5,CASSYSGGTGELFF,TGTGCCAGCAGCTACAGCGGGGGAACCGGGGAGCTGTTTTTT
-,TRBJ2-7,TRBD2,TRBV4-1,CASSQGAGGEFGQYF,TGCGCCAGCAGCCAGGGGGCGGGAGGGGAGTTCGGGCAGTACTTC
-,TRBJ1-3,-,TRBV2,CASRGGNTIYF,TGTGCCAGTAGGGGGGGTAACACCATATATTTT
-,TRBJ2-1,TRBD2,TRBV7-9,CASSPSGGRVSYNEQFF,TGTGCCAGCAGCCCGAGTGGCGGGAGGGTATCCTACAATGAGCAGTTCTTC
-,TRBJ1-1,-,TRBV4-1,CASRGTLKNTEAFF,TGCGCCAGCCGGGGGACCCTCAAAAACACTGAAGCTTTCTTT
-,TRBJ2-7,TRBD2,TRBV27,CASSRTSFEQYF,TGTGCCAGCAGCCGGACTAGCTTCGAGCAGTACTTC
once,TRBJ2-5,-,TRBV7-2,CASSYSGRETQYF,TGTGCCAGCAGCTACTCCGGAAGGGAGACCCAGTACTTC
-,TRBJ2-3,-,TRBV6-6,CATLPTAPPNTQYF,TGTGCCACCCTCCCCACAGCCCCCCCGAATACGCAGTATTTT
-,TRBJ2-3,-,TRBV7-2,CASSLGADTQYF,TGTGCCAGCAGCTTAGGGGCAGATACGCAGTATTTT
-,TRBJ2-3,TRBD2,TRBV19,CASSIRGIGASGTTDTQYF,TGTGCCAGTAGTATAAGGGGAATAGGGGCTAGCGGAACTACAGATACGCAGTATTTT